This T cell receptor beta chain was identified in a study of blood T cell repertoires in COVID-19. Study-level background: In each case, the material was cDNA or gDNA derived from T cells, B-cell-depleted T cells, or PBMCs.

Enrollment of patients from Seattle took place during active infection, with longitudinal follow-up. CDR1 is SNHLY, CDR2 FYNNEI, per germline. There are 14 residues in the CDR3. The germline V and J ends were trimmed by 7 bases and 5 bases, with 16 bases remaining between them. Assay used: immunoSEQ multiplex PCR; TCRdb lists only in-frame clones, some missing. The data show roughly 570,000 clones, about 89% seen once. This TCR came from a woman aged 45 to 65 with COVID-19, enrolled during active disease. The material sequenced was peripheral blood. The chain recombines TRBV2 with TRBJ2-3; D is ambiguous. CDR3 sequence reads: CASTPSRYGDTQYF. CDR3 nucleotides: TGTGCCAGCACCCCGTCCAGGTATGGAGATACGCAGTATTTT.